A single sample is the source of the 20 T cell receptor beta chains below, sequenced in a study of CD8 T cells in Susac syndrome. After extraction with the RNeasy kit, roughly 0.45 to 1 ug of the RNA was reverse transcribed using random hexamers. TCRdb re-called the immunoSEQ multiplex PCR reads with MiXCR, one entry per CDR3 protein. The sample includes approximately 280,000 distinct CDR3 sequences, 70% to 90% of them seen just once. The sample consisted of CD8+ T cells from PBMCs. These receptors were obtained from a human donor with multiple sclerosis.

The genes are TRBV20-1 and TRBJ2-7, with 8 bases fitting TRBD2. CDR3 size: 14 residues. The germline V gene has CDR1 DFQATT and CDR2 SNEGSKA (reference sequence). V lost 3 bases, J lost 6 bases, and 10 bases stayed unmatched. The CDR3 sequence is CSARSGSVYPEQYF. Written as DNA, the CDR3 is TGCAGTGCTAGGAGCGGGAGTGTATATCCCGAGCAGTACTTC.

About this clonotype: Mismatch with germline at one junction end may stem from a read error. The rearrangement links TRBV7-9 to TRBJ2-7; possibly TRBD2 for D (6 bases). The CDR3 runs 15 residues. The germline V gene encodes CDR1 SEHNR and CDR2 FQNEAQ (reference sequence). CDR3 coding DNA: TGTGCCAGCAGCGGAGGGGCAGAAATCCCGTACGAGCAGTGCTTC. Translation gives CASSGGAEIPYEQCF.

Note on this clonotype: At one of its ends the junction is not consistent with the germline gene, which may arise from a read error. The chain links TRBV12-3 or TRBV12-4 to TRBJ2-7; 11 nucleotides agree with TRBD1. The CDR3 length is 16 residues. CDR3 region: CAGSLYGTGGNHEQYF. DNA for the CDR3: TGTGCCGGCAGTTTATACGGGACAGGGGGAAACCACGAGCAGTACTTC.

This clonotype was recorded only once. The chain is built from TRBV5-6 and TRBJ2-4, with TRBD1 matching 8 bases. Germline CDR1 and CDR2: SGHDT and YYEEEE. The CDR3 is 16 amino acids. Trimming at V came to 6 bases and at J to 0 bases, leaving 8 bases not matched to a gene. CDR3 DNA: TGTGCCAGCACCGGAGGACAGGGCCCAGCCAAAAACATTCAGTACTTC. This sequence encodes CASTGGQGPAKNIQYF.

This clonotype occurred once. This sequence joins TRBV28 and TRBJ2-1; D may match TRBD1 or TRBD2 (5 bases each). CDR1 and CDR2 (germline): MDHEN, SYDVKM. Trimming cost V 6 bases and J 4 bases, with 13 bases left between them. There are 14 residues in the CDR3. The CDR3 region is CASSLEGTYNEQFF. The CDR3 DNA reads TGTGCCAGCAGCCTCGAGGGGACGTACAATGAGCAGTTCTTC.

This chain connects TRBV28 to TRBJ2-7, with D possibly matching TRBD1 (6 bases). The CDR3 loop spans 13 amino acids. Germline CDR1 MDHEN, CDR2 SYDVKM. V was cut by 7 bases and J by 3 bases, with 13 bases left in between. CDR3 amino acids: CASTTSGHYEQYF. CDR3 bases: TGTGCCAGCACCACTTCGGGACACTACGAGCAGTACTTC.

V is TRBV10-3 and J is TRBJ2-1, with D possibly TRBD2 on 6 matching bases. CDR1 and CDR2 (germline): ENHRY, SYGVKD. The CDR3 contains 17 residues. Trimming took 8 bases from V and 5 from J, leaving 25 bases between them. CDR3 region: CAISGVRSRDPNNEQFF. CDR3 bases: TGTGCCATCTCGGGGGTACGGTCCCGGGACCCAAACAATGAGCAGTTCTTC.

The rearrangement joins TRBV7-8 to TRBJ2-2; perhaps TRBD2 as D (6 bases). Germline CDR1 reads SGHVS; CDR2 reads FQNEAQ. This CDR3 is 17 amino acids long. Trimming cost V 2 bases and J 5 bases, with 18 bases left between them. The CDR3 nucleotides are TGTGCCAGCAGCTTAATTGTGGGAGAGGCGGGGACCGGGGAGCTGTTTTTT. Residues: CASSLIVGEAGTGELFF.

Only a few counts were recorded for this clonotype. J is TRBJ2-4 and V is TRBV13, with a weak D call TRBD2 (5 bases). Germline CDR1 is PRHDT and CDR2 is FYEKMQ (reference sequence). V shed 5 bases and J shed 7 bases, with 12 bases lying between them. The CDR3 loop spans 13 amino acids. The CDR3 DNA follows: TGTGCCAGCAGCCCCCGGGAATTCAACATTCAGTACTTC. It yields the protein CASSPREFNIQYF.

CDR3 bases: TGTGCCAGCAGCTTGGGAGGGTCTCACTATGGCTACACCTTC. Its translation is CASSLGGSHYGYTF. The chain joins TRBV5-8 to TRBJ1-2; D call uncertain. This CDR3 comprises 14 residues. Germline lookup yields CDR1 SGHTS and CDR2 YDEGEE. V was trimmed by 0 bases and J by 3 bases, leaving 9 bases between them.

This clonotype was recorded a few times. The CDR3 DNA follows: TGTGCCAGCAGCTTACGGGATGGTGCTGGGGAGCTGTTTTTT. This sequence encodes CASSLRDGAGELFF. The gene calls are TRBV7-6 and TRBJ2-2, with a weak D call TRBD2 (5 bases). Trimming pared 2 bases from V and 8 bases from J, leaving 12 bases between. The germline CDR1 and CDR2 sequences are SGHVS and FNYEAQ. CDR3 size: 14 residues.

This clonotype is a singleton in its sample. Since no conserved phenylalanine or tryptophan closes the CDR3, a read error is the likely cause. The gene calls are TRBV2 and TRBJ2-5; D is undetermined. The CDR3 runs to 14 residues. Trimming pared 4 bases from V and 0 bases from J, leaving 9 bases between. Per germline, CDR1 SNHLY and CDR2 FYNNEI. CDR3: CASSVVGHQETQYS. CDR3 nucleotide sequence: TGTGCCAGCAGTGTCGTCGGCCACCAAGAGACCCAGTACTCC.

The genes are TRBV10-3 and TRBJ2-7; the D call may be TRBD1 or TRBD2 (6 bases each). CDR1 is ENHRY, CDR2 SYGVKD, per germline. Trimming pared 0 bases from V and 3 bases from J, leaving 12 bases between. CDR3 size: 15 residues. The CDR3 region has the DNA TGTGCCATCAGTGAGTCGGGGGGCGCGAACTACGAGCAGTACTTC. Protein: CAISESGGANYEQYF.

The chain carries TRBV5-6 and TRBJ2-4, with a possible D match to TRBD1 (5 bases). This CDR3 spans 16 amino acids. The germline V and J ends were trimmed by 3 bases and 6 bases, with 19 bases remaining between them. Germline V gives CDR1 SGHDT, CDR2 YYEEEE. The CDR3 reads CASSWGWGGKLNIQYF. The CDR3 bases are TGTGCCAGCAGCTGGGGCTGGGGTGGCAAATTAAACATTCAGTACTTC.

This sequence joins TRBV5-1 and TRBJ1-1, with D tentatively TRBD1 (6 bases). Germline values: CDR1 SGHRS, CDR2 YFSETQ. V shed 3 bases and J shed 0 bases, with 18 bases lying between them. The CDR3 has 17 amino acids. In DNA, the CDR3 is TGCGCCAGCAGCTCCCCCGAGGGGGGGATATTGAACACTGAAGCTTTCTTT. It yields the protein CASSSPEGGILNTEAFF.

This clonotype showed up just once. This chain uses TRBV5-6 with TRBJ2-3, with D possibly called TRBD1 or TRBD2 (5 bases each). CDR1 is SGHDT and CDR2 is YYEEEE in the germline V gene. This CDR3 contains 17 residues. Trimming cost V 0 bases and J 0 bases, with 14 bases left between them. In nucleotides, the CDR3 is TGTGCCAGCAGCTTGGCCGACGGGACCCTAAGCACAGATACGCAGTATTTT. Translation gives CASSLADGTLSTDTQYF.

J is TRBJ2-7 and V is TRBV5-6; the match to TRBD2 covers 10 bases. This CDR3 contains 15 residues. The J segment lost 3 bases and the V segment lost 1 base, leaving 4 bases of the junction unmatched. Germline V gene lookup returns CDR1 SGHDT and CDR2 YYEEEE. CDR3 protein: CASSLNSGRDYEQYF. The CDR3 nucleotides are TGTGCCAGCAGCTTGAACAGCGGGAGGGACTACGAGCAGTACTTC.

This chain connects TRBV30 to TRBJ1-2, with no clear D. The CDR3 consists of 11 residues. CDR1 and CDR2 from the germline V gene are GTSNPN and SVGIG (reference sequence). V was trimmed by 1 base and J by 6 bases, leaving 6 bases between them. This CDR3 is CAWSEGHGYTF. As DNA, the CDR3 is TGTGCCTGGAGTGAAGGGCATGGCTACACCTTC. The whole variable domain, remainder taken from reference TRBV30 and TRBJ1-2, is SQTIHQWPATLVQPVGSPLSLECTVEGTSNPNLYWYRQAAGRGLQLLFYSVGIGQISSEVPQNLSASRPQDRQFILSSKKLLLSDSGFYLCAWSEGHGYTFGSGTRLTVV.

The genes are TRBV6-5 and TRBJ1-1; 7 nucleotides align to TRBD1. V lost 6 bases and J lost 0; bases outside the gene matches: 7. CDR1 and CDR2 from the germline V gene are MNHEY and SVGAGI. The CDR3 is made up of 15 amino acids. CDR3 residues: CASRPLQGMNTEAFF. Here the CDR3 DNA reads TGTGCCAGCAGACCATTACAGGGGATGAACACTGAAGCTTTCTTT.

The CDR3 loop reads CAASSQENTEAFF. The CDR3 nucleotides read TGTGCCGCTAGTTCTCAGGAGAACACTGAAGCTTTCTTT. This chain uses TRBV24-1 with TRBJ1-1; D remains ambiguous. V lost 12 bases, J lost 1 base, and 14 bases lay in between. There are 13 residues in the CDR3. CDR1 and CDR2 from the germline V gene are KGHDR and SFDVKD.